The 2 T cell receptor beta chains below come from one sample, sequenced in a study of blood T cell repertoires in COVID-19. The assay was immunoSEQ multiplex PCR, and TCRdb's table has in-frame clones only and misses some. The sample yields about 160,000 clones, approximately 90% seen once. Specimen: peripheral blood. These receptors were obtained from a man younger than 30 with acute or convalescent COVID-19.

The J gene is TRBJ1-2, the V gene TRBV5-1, with TRBD1 matching over 9 bases. Germline CDR1 SGHRS, CDR2 YFSETQ. The J segment lost 4 bases and the V segment lost 3 bases, leaving 4 bases of the junction unmatched. This CDR3 spans 14 amino acids. CDR3 sequence: CASSSTGGSYGYTF. CDR3 in DNA: TGCGCCAGCAGCTCCACAGGGGGCAGCTATGGCTACACCTTC. The full variable domain, in which reference TRBV5-1 and TRBJ1-2 provide the parts outside the CDR3, is KAGVTQTPRYLIKTRGQQVTLSCSPISGHRSVSWYQQTPGQGLQFLFEYFSETQRNKGNFPGRFSGRQFSNSRSEMNVSTLELGDSALYLCASSSTGGSYGYTFGSGTRLTVV.

The V call is TRBV5-1, the J call TRBJ1-3; 10 bases agree with TRBD1. The CDR3 runs to 20 residues. Losses at the gene ends were 2 bases for V and 2 bases for J; bases not matched to a gene: 16. Germline lookup yields CDR1 SGHRS and CDR2 YFSETQ. CDR3 amino acids: CASSFDRDRGYGWPGNTIYF. The CDR3 DNA sequence: TGCGCCAGCAGCTTCGACCGGGACAGGGGCTACGGATGGCCTGGAAACACCATATATTTT.